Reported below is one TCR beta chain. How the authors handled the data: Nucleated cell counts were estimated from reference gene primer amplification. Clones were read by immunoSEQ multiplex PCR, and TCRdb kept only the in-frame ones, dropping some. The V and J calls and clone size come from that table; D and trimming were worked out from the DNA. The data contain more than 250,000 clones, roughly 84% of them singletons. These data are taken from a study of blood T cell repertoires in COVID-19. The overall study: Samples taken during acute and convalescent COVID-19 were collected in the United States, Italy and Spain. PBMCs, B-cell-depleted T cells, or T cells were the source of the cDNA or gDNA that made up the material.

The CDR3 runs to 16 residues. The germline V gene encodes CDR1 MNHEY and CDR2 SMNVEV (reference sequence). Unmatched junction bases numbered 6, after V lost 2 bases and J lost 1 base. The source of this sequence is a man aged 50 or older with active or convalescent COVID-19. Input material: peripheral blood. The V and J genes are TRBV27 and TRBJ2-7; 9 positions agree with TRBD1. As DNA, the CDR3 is TGTGCCAGCAGTTTAACCCCGGGACAGGGATCCTACGAGCAGTACTTC. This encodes CASSLTPGQGSYEQYF.